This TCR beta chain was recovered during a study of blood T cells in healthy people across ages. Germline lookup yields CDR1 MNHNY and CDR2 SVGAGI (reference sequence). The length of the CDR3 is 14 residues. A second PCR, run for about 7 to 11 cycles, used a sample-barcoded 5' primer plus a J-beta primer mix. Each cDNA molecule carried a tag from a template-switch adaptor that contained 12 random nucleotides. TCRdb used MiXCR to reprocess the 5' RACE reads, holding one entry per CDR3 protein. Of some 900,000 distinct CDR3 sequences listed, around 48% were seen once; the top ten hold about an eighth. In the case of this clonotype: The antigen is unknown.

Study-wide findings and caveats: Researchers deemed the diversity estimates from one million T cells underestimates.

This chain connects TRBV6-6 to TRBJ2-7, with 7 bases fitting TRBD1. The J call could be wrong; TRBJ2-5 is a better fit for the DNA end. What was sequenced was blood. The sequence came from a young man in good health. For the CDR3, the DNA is TGTGCCAGCACCGACGCCGGACAGGAAGAGACCCAGTACTTC. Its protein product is CASTDAGQEETQYF.